The 25 T cell receptor beta chains presented below share a single source sample, sequenced in a study of T cell clonotyping in hematopoietic cell transplantation. Clones were sequenced by immunoSEQ multiplex PCR, and TCRdb holds only the in-frame ones, with some missing. The sample has around 19,000 clones; about 80% are singletons. Time point of the sample: recipient sample about 28 days before transplant, after cytoreduction. The starting material was peripheral blood mononuclear cells, obtained before stem cell transplant. Source of these receptors: a man aged 55 to 70 with acute myeloid leukemia. Some clones in this sample may be carry-over from other donors' samples.

For this clone: Compared with germline, one end of the junction differs, possibly owing to a read error. The V gene is TRBV11-2, the J gene TRBJ1-2; no definite D call. Germline loops: CDR1 SGHAT, CDR2 FQNNGV. This CDR3 has 11 residues. The DNA of the CDR3 is TGTGCCAGCAGCTTAATGATCGACCAGATCTTC. This encodes CASSLMIDQIF.

This clone appeared a single time. The chain joins TRBV2 to TRBJ1-2; 9 nucleotides align to TRBD1. Germline CDR1 SNHLY, CDR2 FYNNEI. The CDR3 covers 14 residues. V trimming: 6 bases; J trimming: 5 bases; junction bases outside the gene matches: 7. CDR3 bases: TGTGCCAGCAGGCCGGGACAGGGACCATATGGCTACACCTTC. It codes for CASRPGQGPYGYTF.

This clone was picked up one time. This chain links TRBV6-5 with TRBJ2-7; D possibly uses TRBD1 or TRBD2 (5 bases each). Germline lookup yields CDR1 MNHEY and CDR2 SVGAGI. V lost 5 bases to trimming and J lost 2 bases, with 16 bases between them. The CDR3 has 15 amino acids. DNA of the CDR3: TGTGCCAGCAGTCCCTCTCGGGGACGGACCTACGAGCAGTACTTC. This gives the protein CASSPSRGRTYEQYF.

The chain uses TRBV7-9 and TRBJ1-2; D uncertain. Trimming pared 1 base from V and 4 bases from J, leaving 10 bases between. The CDR3 loop spans 14 amino acids. Germline V CDR1 and CDR2: SEHNR, FQNEAQ (reference sequence). CDR3 sequence reads: CASSLDYSIYGYTF. The CDR3 DNA sequence: TGTGCCAGCAGCTTAGATTACAGTATCTATGGCTACACCTTC.

The chain links TRBV27 to TRBJ1-6; tentative D call: TRBD1 (6 bases). V was shortened by 5 bases and J by 8 bases, with 19 bases between the two germline ends. Per germline, CDR1 MNHEY and CDR2 SMNVEV (reference sequence). There are 16 residues in the CDR3. The CDR3 sequence: CASSLTTGFGYSPLHF. The DNA of the CDR3 is TGTGCCAGCAGTCTAACGACAGGCTTTGGTTATTCACCCCTCCACTTT.

The chain uses TRBV9 and TRBJ2-7, with 11 bases lining up with TRBD1. Germline values: CDR1 SGDLS, CDR2 YYNGEE. The CDR3 runs 17 residues. Trimming cost V 6 bases and J 6 bases; bases outside gene matches: 17. CDR3 sequence reads: CASILNTTRDRGSEQYF. The DNA of the CDR3 is TGTGCCAGCATCCTGAATACGACCCGGGACAGGGGGAGCGAGCAGTACTTC.

The chain employs TRBV2 and TRBJ1-5; the match to TRBD1 covers 9 bases. The CDR3 has 17 amino acids. Germline loops: CDR1 SNHLY, CDR2 FYNNEI. The junction had 11 bases not matched to a gene; V was cut back by 6 bases and J by 2 bases. The CDR3 region is CASSRQGVGNGNQPQHF. The CDR3 coding sequence is TGTGCCAGCAGCCGACAGGGGGTCGGTAATGGCAATCAGCCCCAGCATTTT.

CDR3 in amino acids: CASSLSRGDSPLHF. The CDR3 DNA reads TGTGCCAGCAGCTTAAGCAGGGGGGATTCACCCCTCCACTTT. The rearrangement links TRBV7-6 to TRBJ1-6; 7 bases align to TRBD1. CDR3 length: 14 residues. CDR1 is SGHVS, CDR2 FNYEAQ, per germline. After removal of 2 bases from V and 8 bases from J, the junction contained 3 bases not matched to a gene.

The chain uses TRBV4-3 and TRBJ1-5; the D is unclear. The CDR3 runs to 16 residues. V shed 0 bases and J shed 10 bases, with 19 bases lying between them. Per the germline V gene, CDR1 is LGHNA and CDR2 is YSLEER. The CDR3 here is CASSQDKEAGSGPQHF. The CDR3 DNA sequence: TGCGCCAGCAGCCAAGATAAAGAGGCAGGCTCCGGACCCCAGCATTTT.

The chain employs TRBV5-4 and TRBJ1-2, with 7 positions matching TRBD1. The trim removed 4 bases at V and 0 bases at J, leaving 3 bases unmatched. The CDR3 spans 14 residues. The germline CDR1 and CDR2 sequences are SGHNT and YYREEE (reference sequence). The CDR3 loop reads CASSTGTANYGYTF. The DNA of the CDR3 is TGTGCCAGCAGCACCGGGACAGCTAACTATGGCTACACCTTC.

The rearrangement joins TRBV29-1 to TRBJ1-2; 9 positions agree with TRBD1. V shed 6 bases, J shed 7 bases, and the junction held 3 bases outside the gene matches. Germline values: CDR1 SQVTM, CDR2 ANQGSEA. The CDR3 totals 11 residues. DNA for the CDR3: TGCAGCGTGGGACAGGGTCCTGGCTACACCTTC. Its translation is CSVGQGPGYTF.

This clone came up a few times. The rearrangement joins TRBV28 to TRBJ2-6, with D possibly matching TRBD2 (5 bases). Germline V gene sequence: CDR1 MDHEN, CDR2 SYDVKM. Trimming removed 1 base at V and 2 bases at J, with 9 bases between. CDR3 length equals 16 residues. The CDR3 protein is CASSLLGRAGANVLTF. In DNA form, the CDR3 reads TGTGCCAGCAGTTTATTAGGGAGAGCTGGGGCCAACGTCCTGACTTTC.

Comment on this clone: An end of the junction does not agree with germline; a read error may underlie this. The chain has TRBV6-5 and TRBJ2-7; D gene ambiguous. Germline V CDR1 and CDR2: MNHEY, SVGAGI. The CDR3 runs to 12 residues. CDR3 loop: CAISGFLGEQYF. As DNA, the CDR3 is TGTGCCATCAGTGGGTTCTTAGGGGAGCAGTACTTC.

The chain joins TRBV7-6 to TRBJ2-7, with 12 bases fitting TRBD2. This CDR3 is 15 amino acids long. The V gene's germline CDR1 is SGHVS and CDR2 FNYEAQ. After removal of 5 bases from V and 6 bases from J, the junction contained 8 bases not matched to a gene. CDR3: CASSPRTSGAGEQYF. The DNA for the CDR3 is TGTGCCAGCAGCCCCCGGACTAGCGGGGCGGGCGAGCAGTACTTC.

This rearrangement joins TRBV7-2 to TRBJ2-7; D possibly matches TRBD1 or TRBD2 (5 bases each). From germline, CDR1 is SGHTA and CDR2 FQGNSA. Trimming took 5 bases from V and 2 from J, leaving 16 bases between them. This CDR3 contains 15 residues. The CDR3 sequence: CASSGEGRNTYEQYF. The CDR3 region has the DNA TGTGCCAGCAGCGGAGAGGGACGGAACACCTACGAGCAGTACTTC.

The V gene is TRBV9, the J gene TRBJ2-7, with D perhaps matching TRBD2 (5 bases). CDR3 length: 15 amino acids. The V gene lost 0 bases and the J gene lost 0 bases, with 10 bases spanning the gap. Germline CDR1 reads SGDLS; CDR2 reads YYNGEE. CDR3 in amino acids: CASSVGWESSYEQYF. DNA of the CDR3: TGTGCCAGCAGCGTAGGTTGGGAGTCCTCCTACGAGCAGTACTTC.

The V call is TRBV18, the J call TRBJ2-3, with D hard to call. CDR3 length equals 13 residues. Trimming stripped 0 bases from V and 6 bases from J, with 7 bases between. CDR1 is KGHSH, CDR2 LQKENI, per germline. Written as DNA, the CDR3 is TGTGCCAGCTCACCACCTAGTGGGGATACGCAGTATTTT. Translating gives CASSPPSGDTQYF. The full variable domain, rest sourced from reference TRBV18 and TRBJ2-3, is NAGVMQNPRHLVRRRGQEARLRCSPMKGHSHVYWYRQLPEEGLKFMVYLQKENIIDESGMPKERFSAEFPKEGPSILRIQQVVRGDSAAYFCASSPPSGDTQYFGPGTRLTVL.

V and J are TRBV4-3 and TRBJ2-7; 8 bases agree with TRBD2. The CDR3 is made up of 15 amino acids. V lost 2 bases and J lost 0; bases outside the gene matches: 3. In germline, CDR1 is LGHNA, CDR2 YSLEER. CDR3 sequence (DNA): TGCGCCAGCAGCCAAACTAGCGGCGGCTCCTACGAGCAGTACTTC. Translating it yields CASSQTSGGSYEQYF.

This clone has a single count. The chain couples TRBV4-3 to TRBJ1-2; 7 bases line up with TRBD1. Losses at the gene ends were 3 bases for V and 3 bases for J; bases not matched to a gene: 7. The CDR3 extends over 15 amino acids. Germline V gene lookup returns CDR1 LGHNA and CDR2 YSLEER. Here the CDR3 DNA reads TGCGCCAGCAGCCACGCCCAGGGGGGCTACTATGGCTACACCTTC. This encodes CASSHAQGGYYGYTF.

The chain is built from TRBV10-3 and TRBJ1-6, with TRBD1 as a possible D gene (5 bases). Per germline, CDR1 ENHRY and CDR2 SYGVKD. V gave up 4 bases and J gave up 10 bases, with 17 bases separating them. The CDR3 contains 15 residues. CDR3 in DNA: TGTGCCATCAGTGTTCGGGCGCGGGGGGAATCACCCCTCCACTTT. Translating it yields CAISVRARGESPLHF.

The chain couples TRBV6-1 to TRBJ1-5; D perhaps matches TRBD1 (6 bases). The CDR3 runs to 15 residues. In germline, CDR1 is MNHNS, CDR2 SASEGT. Trimming cost V 4 bases and J 3 bases, with 13 bases left between them. CDR3 DNA sequence: TGTGCCAGCAGTGTTCGGACAGCTACCAATCAGCCCCAGCATTTT. Protein: CASSVRTATNQPQHF.

The chain joins TRBV7-6 to TRBJ2-7, with unresolved D. V was pared by 1 base and J by 4 bases, with 17 bases between. CDR1 and CDR2 (germline): SGHVS, FNYEAQ. There are 16 residues in the CDR3. The CDR3 nucleotides read TGTGCCAGCAGCTTAGGAGGCAAGGGAAGCGCGTACGAGCAGTACTTC. This codes for CASSLGGKGSAYEQYF. The full variable domain, its missing parts supplied by reference TRBV7-6 and TRBJ2-7, is GAGVSQSPRYKVTKRGQDVALRCDPISGHVSLYWYRQALGQGPEFLTYFNYEAQQDKSGLPNDRFSAERPEGSISTLTIQRTEQRDSAMYRCASSLGGKGSAYEQYFGPGTRLTVT.

V and J are TRBV7-6 and TRBJ2-7, with 7 bases aligning to TRBD1. Germline CDR1 and CDR2: SGHVS and FNYEAQ. Losses at the gene ends were 5 bases for V and 4 bases for J; bases not matched to a gene: 11. The CDR3 sequence is 15 residues long. As DNA, the CDR3 is TGTGCCAGCAGCCTGACAGGGAGTAGGACTTACGAGCAGTACTTC. This gives the protein CASSLTGSRTYEQYF.

This clone has only a few counts. Written as DNA, the CDR3 is TGTGCCAGCAGCCAAGAGGAGGCTCTCGGTTCACCCCTCCACTTT. Protein: CASSQEEALGSPLHF. J is TRBJ1-6 and V is TRBV4-2; D gene uncertain. V was clipped by 0 bases and J by 9 bases, with 12 bases between them. This CDR3 has 15 residues. CDR1 is LGHNA, CDR2 YNFKEQ, per germline.

A few counts support this clone. V gene TRBV2 combines with J gene TRBJ2-5; D is perhaps TRBD2 (5 bases). The ends were cut back, 6 bases at V and 1 base at J, with 9 bases in the middle. In germline, CDR1 is SNHLY, CDR2 FYNNEI. The CDR3 is 13 amino acids. CDR3 sequence (DNA): TGTGCCAGCAGAACGGGAATCCAAGAGACCCAGTACTTC. Its protein is CASRTGIQETQYF. Using reference TRBV2 and TRBJ2-5 for the parts outside the CDR3, the full variable domain is EPEVTQTPSHQVTQMGQEVILRCVPISNHLYFYWYRQILGQKVEFLVSFYNNEISEKSEIFDDQFSVERPDGSNFTLKIRSTKLEDSAMYFCASRTGIQETQYFGPGTRLLVL.